This T cell receptor (beta chain) came from a study of identical twins (dated by TCRdb to the mid-2010s). For the study in its entirety: TCR alpha and beta repertoires from monozygotic twins, unrelated adults of various ages and cord blood were deep-sequenced to test whether fetal clonotypes persist. To rule out contamination, the twin experiments were replicated at different times with different library preparation protocols.

This clonotype was counted only a few times. It has no known antigen specificity. No base qualities exist here, and no much larger clone lies one base off it. The investigation overall reported the following: Fewer insertions were carried by abundant cord blood beta clonotypes, a similar but weaker trend appeared in young adult naive repertoires, and no such trend appeared in memory repertoires. Out-of-frame TCR alpha sequences shared between twins showed an excess of low generation-probability sequences compared with coincidental sharing between unrelated individuals. Because the same donors could not be followed over many years, the conclusions relied on cross-sectional statistical analysis. In monozygotic twins, out-of-frame TCR alpha sharing was systematically underestimated by recombination models, although the models agreed with sharing between unrelated individuals. Invariant T cells such as MAIT and iNKT could partly confound zero-insertion analyses, although diverse VJ usage argued against such confounding for most clonotypes. The excess sharing between twins in beta out-of-frame sequences was weaker because fewer shared sequences reduced the signal-to-noise ratio.

All donors were healthy Caucasians. The twin cohort consisted of three pairs of female monozygotic twins, all aged roughly 18 to 30 years. Positive isolation kits from Invitrogen were used to isolate CD4+ and CD8+ T cell populations. Library generation was performed with 5' RACE. Sequenced on an Illumina HiSeq 2000. Template switching introduced a universal primer binding site; the final cDNA contained a unique molecular identifier, enabling accurate counting of TCR cDNA molecules. Specific primers in the conserved constant-segment region were used to synthesize first-strand cDNA for TCR alpha and beta chains. To control for contamination, each cDNA library was double barcoded with a SMART-Mk sample barcode plus Illumina barcodes. Two successive PCR steps introduced TruSeq adapter sequences along with Illumina sample barcodes. The TCR alpha and beta cDNA libraries were sequenced on the Illumina HiSeq platform using custom primers. The authors' pipeline ran thus. MiGEC was used to process raw reads and extract unique molecular identifiers, and MiXCR was used to find CDR3 positions. For each individual, recombination models were inferred using an EM algorithm with the repgenHMM and IGoR tools. Shared clonotype analysis was performed with the tcR package in R, normalizing sharing by the product of cloneset sizes. To study raw recombination without the effects of thymic and clonal selection, out-of-frame nonproductive sequences were analyzed. TCRdb applied fastp at Q25 and MiXCR to the public reads, then kept only in-frame beta chains. Each CDR3 protein gets just one entry, which takes the most common genes and DNA from the rows behind it. The V and J calls and clone size come from TCRdb's table, not from the authors' own analysis. This sample is represented by 450,000 or so distinct CDR3 sequences; approximately 24% of them were singletons. 2.9% of the sample goes to the ten largest clones.

CDR1 and CDR2 are drawn from the germline V gene: SGDLS, YYNGEE. The CDR3 has 18 amino acids, counting the end cysteine and phenylalanine. Solely the CDR3 DNA is kept, with 54 bases framed from the first base. The V end gives up 3 bases and the J end 2 bases, leaving 7 bases in the junction not matched to a gene. The data also belong to a second study, concerning T cells expressing NK-cell markers. The second investigation adds: Three sorted T-cell subsets (CD3+CD56+NKG2C+, CD3+CD56+NKG2C- and CD3+CD56-NKG2C+) from fewer than 10 donors had their TCR beta-chain repertoires profiled. Among the eight sequenced donors, seven were HCMV-seropositive and one was HCMV-seronegative. To restrict sorting to alphabetaTCR-expressing T cells, an anti-gammadeltaTCR antibody was added in several experiments. In over 5 donors, the dominant CD3+CD56+NKG2C+ clonotypes were among the top 10 CD8+ clonotypes and accounted for about 1.0-7.0% of CD8+ T cells. Those dominant clonotypes were again the most abundant among CD3+CD56-NKG2C+ cells in several donors, at roughly 25-60.1%. It remained unclear whether the expanded NKG2C-expressing T cell clones were specific for HCMV antigens. The study sequenced eight donors, all healthy volunteers chosen at random: three men and five women. HCMV serostatus was determined by detecting HCMV-specific IgG in serum with a commercial ELISA kit. Reads were demultiplexed and grouped by UMI with MIGEC, and clonotypes were assembled and quantified with MiTCR. To remove erroneous sequences, TCR cDNA sequences were retained only when supported by two or more reads. Downstream repertoire analysis used the tcR package, and clonotypes were matched across fractions by CDR3 nucleotide sequence plus V segment. Antigen specificity was annotated against VDJdb with VDJmatch, allowing one amino acid substitution in CDR3.

Source material: CD4+ T cells sorted from blood. The rearrangement joined TRBV9 to TRBJ2-1; the junction holds 14 bases that match TRBD2. The sequence came from a woman under 30 in good health. The CDR3 corresponds to CASSGGLAGGLAYNEQFF. The nucleotides read TGTGCCAGCAGCGGCGGACTAGCGGGGGGCCTCGCCTACAATGAGCAGTTCTTC.